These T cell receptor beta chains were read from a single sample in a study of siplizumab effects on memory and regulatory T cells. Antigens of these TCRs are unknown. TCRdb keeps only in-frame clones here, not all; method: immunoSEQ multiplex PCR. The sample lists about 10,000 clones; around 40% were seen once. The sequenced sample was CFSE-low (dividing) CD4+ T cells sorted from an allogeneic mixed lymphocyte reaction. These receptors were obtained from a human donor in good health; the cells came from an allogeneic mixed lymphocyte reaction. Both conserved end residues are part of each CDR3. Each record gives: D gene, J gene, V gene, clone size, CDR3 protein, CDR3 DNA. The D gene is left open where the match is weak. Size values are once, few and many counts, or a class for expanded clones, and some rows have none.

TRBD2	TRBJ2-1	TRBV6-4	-	CASGVSGSSYNEQFF	TGTGCCAGCGGAGTTAGCGGGAGCTCCTACAATGAGCAGTTCTTC
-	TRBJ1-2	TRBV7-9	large	CASSSAGANYGYTF	TGTGCCAGCAGCTCCGCGGGAGCTAACTATGGCTACACCTTC
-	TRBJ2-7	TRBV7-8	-	CASSLVRGGEQYF	TGTGCCAGCAGCTTAGTTCGGGGAGGCGAGCAGTACTTC
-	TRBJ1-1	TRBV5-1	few	CASSLPTGPNTEAFF	TGCGCCAGCAGCTTACCTACCGGCCCAAACACTGAAGCTTTCTTT
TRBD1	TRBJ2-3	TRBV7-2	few	CASSLFPTGGGTDTQYF	TGTGCCAGCAGCTTATTCCCGACAGGGGGTGGCACAGATACGCAGTATTTT
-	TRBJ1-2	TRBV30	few	CAWSVTGAIGYTF	TGTGCCTGGAGTGTCACGGGGGCGATCGGCTACACCTTC
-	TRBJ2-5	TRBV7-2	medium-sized	CASSFNGRKETQYF	TGTGCCAGCAGCTTCAACGGGAGAAAAGAGACCCAGTACTTC
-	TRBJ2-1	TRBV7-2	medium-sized	CASAGGGPYNEQFF	TGTGCCTCGGCGGGCGGAGGGCCCTACAATGAGCAGTTCTTC
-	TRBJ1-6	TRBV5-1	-	CASSLELLGNSPLHF	TGCGCCAGCAGCTTGGAACTTCTGGGTAATTCACCCCTCCACTTT
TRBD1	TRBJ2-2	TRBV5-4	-	CASSPWTGAHTGELFF	TGTGCCAGCAGCCCCTGGACAGGGGCACACACCGGGGAGCTGTTTTTT
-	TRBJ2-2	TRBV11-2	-	CASSFLRSTGELFF	TGTGCCAGCAGCTTTTTGCGATCCACCGGGGAGCTGTTTTTT
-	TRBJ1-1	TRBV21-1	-	CASSKGGLGEGSTEAFF	TGTGCCAGCAGCAAAGGAGGGCTCGGGGAGGGGAGCACTGAAGCTTTCTTT
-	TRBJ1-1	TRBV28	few	CASSFTEAFF	TGTGCCAGCAGTTTTACTGAAGCTTTCTTT
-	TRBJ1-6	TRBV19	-	CASSIQGTNSPLHF	TGTGCCAGTAGTATCCAGGGGACTAATTCACCCCTCCACTTT
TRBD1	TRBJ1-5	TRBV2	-	CASSVGQGSNQPQHF	TGTGCCAGCAGCGTTGGACAGGGAAGCAATCAGCCCCAGCATTTT
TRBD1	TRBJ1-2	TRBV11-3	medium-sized	CASSSQVGGGNYGYTF	TGTGCCAGCAGCTCCCAGGTAGGGGGCGGTAACTATGGCTACACCTTC
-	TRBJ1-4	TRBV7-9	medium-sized	CASSLPTNEKLFF	TGTGCCAGCAGCTTACCAACTAATGAAAAACTGTTTTTT
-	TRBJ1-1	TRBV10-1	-	CASSESSGVRNTEAFF	TGCGCCAGCAGTGAGTCTTCGGGGGTAAGGAACACTGAAGCTTTCTTT
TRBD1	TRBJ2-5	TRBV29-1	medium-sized	CSVGTAQETQYF	TGCAGCGTGGGGACAGCCCAAGAGACCCAGTACTTC
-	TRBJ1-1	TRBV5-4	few	CASSHPGATNTEAFF	TGTGCCAGCAGCCACCCGGGAGCAACGAACACTGAAGCTTTCTTT
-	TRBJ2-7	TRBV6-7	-	CASGSANEQYF	TGTGCCTCGGGGTCGGCCAACGAGCAGTACTTC
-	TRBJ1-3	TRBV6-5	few	CASSWTVSGTPNTIYF	TGTGCCAGCAGTTGGACGGTCTCCGGTACACCAAACACCATATATTTT
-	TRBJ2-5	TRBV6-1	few	CASGQMYQETQYF	TGTGCCAGCGGGCAGATGTACCAAGAGACCCAGTACTTC
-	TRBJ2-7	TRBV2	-	CASSFAGATFPYEQYF	TGTGCCAGCAGTTTCGCCGGGGCTACCTTTCCCTACGAGCAGTACTTC
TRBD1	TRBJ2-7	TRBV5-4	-	CASSFRDRTLYEQYF	TGTGCCAGCAGCTTTCGGGACAGGACGCTATACGAGCAGTACTTC
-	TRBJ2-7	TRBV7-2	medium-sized	CASSLGRWDSYEQYF	TGTGCCAGCAGCTTAGGGAGGTGGGACTCCTACGAGCAGTACTTC
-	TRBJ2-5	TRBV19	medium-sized	CASSIRRAETQYF	TGTGCCAGTAGTATTCGCAGGGCAGAGACCCAGTACTTC
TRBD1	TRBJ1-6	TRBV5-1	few	CASSPWGRDSPNSPLHF	TGCGCCAGCAGCCCGTGGGGCCGGGACAGCCCGAATTCACCCCTCCACTTT
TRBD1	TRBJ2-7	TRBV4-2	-	CASSLEARGRVYEQYF	TGTGCCAGCAGCCTGGAAGCCAGGGGGCGCGTTTACGAGCAGTACTTC
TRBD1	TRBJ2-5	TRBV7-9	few	CASSSPDRGKTQYF	TGTGCCAGCAGCTCACCGGACAGGGGAAAGACCCAGTACTTC
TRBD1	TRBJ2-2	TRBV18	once	CASSTSRDSNTGELFF	TGTGCCAGCTCCACGAGTCGGGACAGCAACACCGGGGAGCTGTTTTTT
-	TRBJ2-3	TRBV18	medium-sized	CASSLSGLSTDTQYF	TGTGCCAGCTCACTTTCCGGCCTAAGCACAGATACGCAGTATTTT
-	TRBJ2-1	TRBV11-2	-	CASSLVGNEQFF	TGTGCCAGCAGCTTAGTTGGAAATGAGCAGTTCTTC